The clone carrying this TCR beta chain was recorded a few times. Its antigen is not identified. Extracted RNA was reverse transcribed, and the resulting cDNA served as sequencing template. TCRdb's table, derived via immunoSEQ multiplex PCR, lists solely in-frame clones and lacks some. The sample comprises roughly 200,000 clones, about 61% of which are singletons, and nearly 5% rests with the top ten. V trimming: 1 base; J trimming: 6 bases; junction bases outside the gene matches: 5. Germline CDR1 and CDR2: MNHEY and SMNVEV (reference sequence). The CDR3 sequence is 15 residues long. The sample belongs to a study of CD8+ T cells in alopecia areata. Findings and caveats of the study: Mice gave a clearer picture of TCR sharing than patients did, possibly for HLA-related reasons.

The gene calls are TRBV27 and TRBJ2-3; 9 bases align to TRBD2. The clonotype was recovered from a human donor in good health. The sample taken for sequencing was CD8+ T cells sorted from blood. The DNA of the CDR3 is TGTGCCAGCAGTTTATTCGGCGGGGGGGCCGATACGCAGTATTTT. It encodes CASSLFGGGADTQYF.